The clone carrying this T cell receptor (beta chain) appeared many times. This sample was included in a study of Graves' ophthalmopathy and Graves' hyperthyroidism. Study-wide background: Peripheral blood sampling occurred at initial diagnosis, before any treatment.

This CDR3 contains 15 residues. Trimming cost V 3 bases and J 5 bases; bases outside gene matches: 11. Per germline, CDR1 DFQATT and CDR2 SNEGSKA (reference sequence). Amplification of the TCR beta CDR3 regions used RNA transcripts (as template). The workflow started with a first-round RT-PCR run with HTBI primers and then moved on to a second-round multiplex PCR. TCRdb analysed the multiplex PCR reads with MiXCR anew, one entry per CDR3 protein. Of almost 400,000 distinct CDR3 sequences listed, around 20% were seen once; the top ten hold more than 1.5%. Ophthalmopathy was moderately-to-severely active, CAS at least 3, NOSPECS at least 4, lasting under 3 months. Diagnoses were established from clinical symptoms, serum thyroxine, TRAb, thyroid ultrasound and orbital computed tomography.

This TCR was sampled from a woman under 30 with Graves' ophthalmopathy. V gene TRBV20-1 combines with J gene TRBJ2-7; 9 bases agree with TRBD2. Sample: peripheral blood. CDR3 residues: CSASPSRGRVDEQYF. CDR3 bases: TGCAGTGCTAGCCCCTCGCGCGGGAGGGTAGACGAGCAGTACTTC.